This TCR beta chain was found in a study of regulatory T cells in long-lasting Graves disease. The CDR3 sequence is 14 residues long. Unmatched junction bases numbered 10, after V lost 4 bases and J lost 6 bases. The germline gives CDR1 SQVTM, CDR2 ANQGSEA. Arm-PCR of CDR3 regions and iRepertoire HTBI primers were the basis on which TCR beta libraries were built. TCRdb reprocessed the multiplex PCR reads via MiXCR and lists one record per CDR3 protein. The sample records 550,000 to 700,000 distinct CDR3 sequences, 16% being singletons. Time point defined: newly diagnosed GD, antithyroid drugs for less than 3 months. PBMCs were the source of the RNA used for TCR sequencing. This same sample was also taken into another study, of T cells in Graves' hyperthyroidism and ophthalmopathy. That study adds: Among the patients, aged 18 to 65, hyperthyroidism was newly diagnosed and had lasted under 2 months. RT-PCR in the first round (using the HTBI primer set) targeted the TCR CDR3.

This receptor was taken from a man younger than 30 with Graves disease. The chain joins TRBV29-1 to TRBJ1-2, with TRBD1 matching 8 bases. Sequences were derived from peripheral blood mononuclear cells (PBMCs), sampled at new diagnosis, from a patient treated with antithyroid drugs. The CDR3 nucleotides read TGCAGCGTTGTGCGTAACAGGGGGAAGGATGGCTACACCTTC. The encoded protein is CSVVRNRGKDGYTF. The variable domain in full, completed from reference TRBV29-1 and TRBJ1-2, reads SAVISQKPSRDICQRGTSLTIQCQVDSQVTMMFWYRQQPGQSLTLIATANQGSEATYESGFVIDKFPISRPNLTFSTLTVSNMSPEDSSIYLCSVVRNRGKDGYTFGSGTRLTVV.